The clone carrying this T cell receptor (beta chain) was seen ten or more times. The germline V gene has CDR1 SQVTM and CDR2 ANQGSEA. This CDR3 is built from 13 residues. With 4 bases clipped from V and 5 bases from J, the junction kept 7 bases outside the gene matches. A TCRbeta library incorporating unique molecular identifiers was prepared. TCRdb re-called the PCR reads through MiXCR, storing one row per CDR3 protein. The sample gives approximately 250,000 distinct CDR3 sequences, 9.7% of which show up once; around 5% is in the top ten. This sample is drawn from a study of T-cell reconstitution after alpha-beta-depleted transplantation in children.

The sequencing used PBMCs from the stem cell graft donor, collected from the stem cell graft. The receptor comes from a human donor who donated a stem cell graft to a child with SCID. The chain has TRBV29-1 and TRBJ1-2; 7 bases line up with TRBD1. The CDR3 loop is CSVGATGQYGYTF. The CDR3 DNA is TGCAGCGTTGGGGCGACAGGGCAATATGGCTACACCTTC.